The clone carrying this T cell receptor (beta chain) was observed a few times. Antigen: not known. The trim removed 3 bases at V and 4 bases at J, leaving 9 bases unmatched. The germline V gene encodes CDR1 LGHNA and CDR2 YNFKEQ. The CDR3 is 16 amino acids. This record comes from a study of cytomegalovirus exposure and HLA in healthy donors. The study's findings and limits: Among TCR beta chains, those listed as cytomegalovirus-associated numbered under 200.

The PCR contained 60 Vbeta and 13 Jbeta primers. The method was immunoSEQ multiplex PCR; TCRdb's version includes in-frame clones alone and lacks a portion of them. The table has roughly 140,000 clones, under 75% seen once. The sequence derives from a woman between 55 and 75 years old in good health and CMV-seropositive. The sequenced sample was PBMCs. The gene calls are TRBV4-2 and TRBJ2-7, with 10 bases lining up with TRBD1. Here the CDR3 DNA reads TGTGCCAGCAGCCATTCGAGGGGACAGGGGACGTACGAGCAGTACTTC. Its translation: CASSHSRGQGTYEQYF.